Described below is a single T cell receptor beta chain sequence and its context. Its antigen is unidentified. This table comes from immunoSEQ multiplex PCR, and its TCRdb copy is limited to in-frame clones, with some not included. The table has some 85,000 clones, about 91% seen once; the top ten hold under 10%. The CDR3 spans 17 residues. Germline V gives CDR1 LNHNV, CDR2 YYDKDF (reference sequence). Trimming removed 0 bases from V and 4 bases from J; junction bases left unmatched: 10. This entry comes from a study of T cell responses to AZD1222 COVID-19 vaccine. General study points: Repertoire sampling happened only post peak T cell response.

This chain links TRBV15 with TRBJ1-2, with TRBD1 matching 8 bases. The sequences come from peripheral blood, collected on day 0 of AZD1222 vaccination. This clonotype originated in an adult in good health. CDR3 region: CATSRDPRQGWIYGYTF. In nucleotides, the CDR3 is TGTGCCACCAGCAGAGACCCCAGACAGGGGTGGATCTATGGCTACACCTTC.